One and the same sample provided the 26 T cell receptor beta chains below, sequenced in a study of T cells after yellow fever vaccination. TCRdb re-called the 5' RACE reads through MiXCR, storing one row per CDR3 protein. The sample contains some 30,000 distinct CDR3 sequences, 4.4% of which appear only once. The specimen was CD8+ T cells sorted from PBMCs, collected 5 days after the yellow fever booster vaccination. The receptors here all came from a man aged 25 to 40 who received the YFV17D yellow fever vaccine.

This clonotype has at least ten counts. The CDR3 bases are TGCGCCAGCAACCCTAGTAGCGGGAATTGGATTACGCAGTATTTT. Residues: CASNPSSGNWITQYF. V is TRBV10-2 and J is TRBJ2-3, with 8 bases lining up with TRBD2. Trimming at V came to 7 bases and at J to 8 bases, leaving 14 bases not matched to a gene. Germline assignment: CDR1 WSHSY and CDR2 SAAADI. CDR3 length: 15 amino acids.

This clonotype was counted many times. The genes are TRBV10-1 and TRBJ2-7; 12 nucleotides line up with TRBD1. Germline CDR1 and CDR2: WNHNN and SYGVQD (reference sequence). This CDR3 spans 14 amino acids. V gave up 4 bases and J gave up 6 bases; unmatched junction bases: 4. CDR3 in amino acids: CASSVGTGGTEQYF. The CDR3 coding sequence is TGCGCCAGCAGTGTAGGGACAGGGGGCACCGAGCAGTACTTC.

This clonotype was observed at least ten times. The chain uses TRBV27 and TRBJ2-1; 9 bases are a match to TRBD2. The V segment lost 6 bases and the J segment 0 bases; nucleotides outside the gene matches: 12. The CDR3 has 18 residues. Germline-derived CDR1 and CDR2 are MNHEY and SMNVEV (reference sequence). For the CDR3, the DNA is TGTGCCAGCAGCACCGGGGCGGGGGGGCAGAGCTCCTACAATGAGCAGTTCTTC. Protein: CASSTGAGGQSSYNEQFF.

This clonotype was observed many times. The V gene is TRBV24-1, the J gene TRBJ2-7; TRBD1 is a possible D gene (6 bases). The CDR3 is 15 amino acids. V was shortened by 4 bases and J by 5 bases, with 17 bases between the two germline ends. Germline values: CDR1 KGHDR, CDR2 SFDVKD. The CDR3 sequence: CATSDRDTGFDEQYF. The CDR3 DNA follows: TGTGCCACCAGTGACCGGGACACCGGGTTCGACGAGCAGTACTTC.

This clonotype was detected many times. The chain employs TRBV19 and TRBJ2-1; a weak D match, TRBD2 (6 bases). The V gene lost 9 bases and the J gene lost 5 bases, with 23 bases spanning the gap. The germline CDR1 and CDR2 sequences are LNHDA and SQIVND (reference sequence). The CDR3 has 16 amino acids. The CDR3 sequence is CARKIFAGLANNEQFF. CDR3 bases: TGTGCCAGAAAAATATTCGCGGGACTCGCCAACAATGAGCAGTTCTTC.

The sample holds many counts of this clonotype. The V call is TRBV18, the J call TRBJ1-5, with D hard to call. V lost 3 bases, J lost 4 bases, and 10 bases lay in between. The CDR3 is made up of 14 amino acids. Looked up from germline, CDR1 is KGHSH and CDR2 is LQKENI. CDR3 DNA sequence: TGTGCCAGCTCACCGGAGAACACGAATCAGCCCCAGCATTTT. Translated, it gives CASSPENTNQPQHF.

This clonotype was counted at least ten times. The rearrangement joins TRBV20-1 to TRBJ2-1; TRBD2 matches 10 bases. The CDR3 runs 15 residues. Losses at the gene ends were 3 bases for V and 9 bases for J; bases not matched to a gene: 11. Germline CDR1 DFQATT, CDR2 SNEGSKA (reference sequence). DNA for the CDR3: TGCAGTGCTAGGGAGAGGCTAGCGGGAGTCGGTGAGCAGTTCTTC. It yields the protein CSARERLAGVGEQFF.

This clonotype showed up many times. The V and J genes are TRBV13 and TRBJ2-7; 8 bases align to TRBD2. The length of the CDR3 is 14 residues. Trimming took 2 bases from V and 5 from J; bases not matched to a gene: 5. Per the germline V gene, CDR1 is PRHDT and CDR2 is FYEKMQ (reference sequence). The CDR3 nucleotides are TGTGCCAGCAGCTTAAAGGGGACTAGAAACGAGCAGTACTTC. Residues: CASSLKGTRNEQYF.

This clonotype was observed many times. The CDR3 sequence: CASSQDLAGGPNEQYF. The CDR3 bases are TGCGCCAGCAGCCAAGATCTAGCGGGAGGGCCCAACGAGCAGTACTTC. This chain connects TRBV4-3 to TRBJ2-7; 12 nucleotides agree with TRBD2. V shed 0 bases and J 5 bases; nucleotides not matched to a gene: 5. Per germline, CDR1 LGHNA and CDR2 YSLEER. The CDR3 runs to 16 residues.

This clonotype has ten or more counts. The CDR3 bases are TGCAGTGCTAGAGGAGGGAGGGAGCACAATGAGCAGTTCTTC. This encodes CSARGGREHNEQFF. The chain couples TRBV20-1 to TRBJ2-1; 7 nucleotides align to TRBD2. The V segment lost 1 base and the J segment 5 bases; nucleotides outside the gene matches: 5. CDR1 is DFQATT and CDR2 is SNEGSKA in the germline V gene (reference sequence). This CDR3 contains 14 residues.

In this sample, this clonotype turned up many times. The chain has TRBV27 and TRBJ1-5, with D maybe TRBD1 (5 bases). The CDR3 is 15 residues long. Deletions cut 0 bases from V and 3 bases from J, with 9 bases between. Germline assignment: CDR1 MNHEY and CDR2 SMNVEV (reference sequence). For the CDR3, the DNA is TGTGCCAGCAGTTTATCGCAGGGATTCAATCAGCCCCAGCATTTT. It translates to CASSLSQGFNQPQHF.

This clonotype appeared many times. The rearrangement uses TRBV5-1 and TRBJ2-7, with D perhaps being TRBD1 or TRBD2 (5 bases each). Between the trimmed V and J ends, which lost 4 bases and 7 bases, there was a span of 15 bases. Germline V gene lookup returns CDR1 SGHRS and CDR2 YFSETQ. The CDR3 is 13 amino acids. The CDR3 region is CASSPRDLAEQYF. CDR3 nucleotides: TGCGCCAGCAGCCCCCGGGACCTAGCAGAGCAGTACTTC.

There are many counts of this clonotype. V usage is TRBV12-3 or TRBV12-4 and J usage is TRBJ2-3, with TRBD2 as a possible D gene (6 bases). The V end was cut by 11 bases, the J end by 5 bases, with 17 bases between. This CDR3 has 13 residues. CDR3 in amino acids: CAGERARVDTQYF. CDR3 nucleotides: TGTGCCGGGGAGCGGGCCCGCGTAGATACGCAGTATTTT.

This clonotype appeared many times. The J gene is TRBJ1-2, the V gene TRBV24-1; D gene uncertain. V was shortened by 1 base and J by 8 bases, with 4 bases between the two germline ends. The length of the CDR3 is 11 residues. Looked up from germline, CDR1 is KGHDR and CDR2 is SFDVKD. Here the CDR3 reads CATSDFEGYTF. The DNA for the CDR3 is TGTGCCACCAGTGATTTTGAGGGCTACACCTTC.

This clonotype was picked up many times. This chain joins TRBV27 and TRBJ2-7; D ambiguous. V was shortened by 5 bases and J by 4 bases, with 12 bases between the two germline ends. CDR1 is MNHEY and CDR2 is SMNVEV in the germline V gene (reference sequence). This CDR3 comprises 13 residues. The CDR3 is CASSRHPTYEQYF. CDR3 nucleotides: TGTGCCAGCAGTCGACACCCGACTTACGAGCAGTACTTC.

There are many counts of this clonotype. The gene calls are TRBV12-3 or TRBV12-4 and TRBJ2-1; TRBD1 might be the D (5 bases). This CDR3 comprises 12 residues. Trimming took 6 bases from V and 7 from J, leaving 10 bases between them. CDR3 in DNA: TGTGCCAGCAGCCTGACAGTGAATGAGCAGTTCTTC. Amino acid sequence: CASSLTVNEQFF.

This clonotype was recorded many times. The V call is TRBV7-9, the J call TRBJ2-7; 7 positions match TRBD1. The germline V gene has CDR1 SEHNR and CDR2 FQNEAQ (reference sequence). The CDR3 has 14 residues. Trimming took 1 base from V and 3 from J; bases not matched to a gene: 3. The CDR3 nucleotides are TGTGCCAGCAGCTTAGTAGGGGACAGCTACGAGCAGTACTTC. It translates to CASSLVGDSYEQYF. Drawing the rest from reference TRBV7-9 and TRBJ2-7, the complete variable domain is DTGVSQNPRHKITKRGQNVTFRCDPISEHNRLYWYRQTLGQGPEFLTYFQNEAQLEKSRLLSDRFSAERPKGSFSTLEIQRTEQGDSAMYLCASSLVGDSYEQYFGPGTRLTVT.

This clonotype occurred many times. This chain uses TRBV16 with TRBJ2-4; TRBD1 or TRBD2 may be the D gene (5 bases each). The germline V gene has CDR1 KGHSY and CDR2 FQNENV. The V end was cut by 4 bases, the J end by 0 bases, with 13 bases between. The CDR3 spans 16 residues. The CDR3 region is CASSPGAVLAKNIQYF. The CDR3 DNA follows: TGTGCCAGCAGCCCCGGGGCAGTTCTAGCCAAAAACATTCAGTACTTC.

In this sample, this clonotype turned up many times. The chain combines TRBV15 with TRBJ2-1; tentative D call: TRBD2 (5 bases). The V gene's germline CDR1 is LNHNV and CDR2 YYDKDF (reference sequence). CDR3 length: 14 residues. Trimming took off 5 bases at V and 4 bases at J, with 12 bases between the two ends. CDR3: CATSRPGKYNEQFF. CDR3 nucleotides: TGTGCCACCAGCCGGCCGGGGAAGTACAATGAGCAGTTCTTC.

This clonotype was detected many times. The rearrangement uses TRBV6-5 and TRBJ2-5; D not certain. Germline V gene data show CDR1 as MNHEY and CDR2 as SVGAGI. Trimming removed 0 bases at V and 4 bases at J, with 6 bases between. The CDR3 consists of 13 residues. CDR3 coding DNA: TGTGCCAGCAGTTACTCGGACGGAGAGACCCAGTACTTC. Protein product: CASSYSDGETQYF.

This clonotype came up many times. The rearrangement joins TRBV15 to TRBJ1-5; D unclear. Germline CDR1 LNHNV, CDR2 YYDKDF (reference sequence). Trimming removed 5 bases from V and 0 bases from J, with 11 bases in between. CDR3 length: 15 residues. This CDR3 is CATSAGENSNQPQHF. DNA for the CDR3: TGTGCCACCAGCGCCGGGGAAAATAGCAATCAGCCCCAGCATTTT.

This clonotype was counted at least ten times. The rearrangement uses TRBV19 and TRBJ1-1; the D is unclear. The germline gives CDR1 LNHDA, CDR2 SQIVND (reference sequence). The CDR3 totals 13 residues. V was cut by 5 bases and J by 0 bases, with 7 bases left in between. The CDR3 sequence: CASSHRLNTEAFF. For the CDR3, the DNA is TGTGCCAGTAGTCATCGGTTGAACACTGAAGCTTTCTTT.

At least ten counts were recorded for this clonotype. V gene TRBV7-6 combines with J gene TRBJ2-5, with 9 bases that match TRBD1. With 5 bases clipped from V and 5 bases from J, the junction kept 6 bases outside the gene matches. The CDR3 runs to 14 residues. Germline values: CDR1 SGHVS, CDR2 FNYEAQ. CDR3 coding DNA: TGTGCCAGCAGCCCCTGGACAGGGGAGGAGACCCAGTACTTC. Translating gives CASSPWTGEETQYF.

J is TRBJ2-7 and V is TRBV6-1, with TRBD2 identical over 8 bases. The CDR3 contains 13 residues. The trim removed 6 bases at V and 3 bases at J, leaving 4 bases unmatched. Germline V CDR1 and CDR2: MNHNS, SASEGT. In DNA form, the CDR3 reads TGTGCCAGCAGACTGGGACTAGACTACGAGCAGTACTTC. It translates to CASRLGLDYEQYF.

At least ten counts were recorded for this clonotype. This chain uses TRBV12-3 or TRBV12-4 with TRBJ1-1; D is unclear. CDR3 length: 11 amino acids. V was trimmed by 8 bases and J by 1 base, leaving 5 bases between them. Here the CDR3 reads CASRGNTEAFF. The DNA for the CDR3 is TGTGCCAGCCGGGGGAACACTGAAGCTTTCTTT.

The table lists this clonotype with many counts. CDR3 protein: CASVDFYNEQFF. The CDR3 DNA sequence: TGTGCCAGCGTAGACTTTTACAATGAGCAGTTCTTC. J is TRBJ2-1 and V is TRBV27; D is unresolved. V lost 8 bases, J lost 4 bases, and 9 bases lay in between. This CDR3 is 12 amino acids long. Germline lookup yields CDR1 MNHEY and CDR2 SMNVEV (reference sequence).